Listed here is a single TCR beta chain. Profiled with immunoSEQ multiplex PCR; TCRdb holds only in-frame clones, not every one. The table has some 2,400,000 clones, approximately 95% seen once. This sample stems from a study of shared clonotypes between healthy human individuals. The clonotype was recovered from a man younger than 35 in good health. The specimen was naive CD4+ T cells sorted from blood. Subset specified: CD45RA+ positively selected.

The CDR3 reads CASSPGGGNRNTIYF. The CDR3 region has the DNA TGTGCCAGCAGCCCCGGGGGTGGGAATCGAAACACCATATATTTT. J is TRBJ1-3 and V is TRBV6-6, with D possibly being TRBD1 (5 bases). The CDR3 runs 15 residues. Trimming took 6 bases from V and 5 from J, leaving 17 bases between them. The germline CDR1 and CDR2 sequences are MNHNY and SVGAGI (reference sequence).